The source of this T cell receptor (beta chain) is a study of cytomegalovirus exposure and HLA in healthy donors (TCRdb year 2017). Context from the whole study: An earlier analysis of several hundred of the donors reported about 280 Gb of sequence data and roughly 120 million unique TCR beta sequences obtained from 180 million or so T cells. The number of typed donors differed by locus: about 620-630 for A, B, C, DRB1 and DQB1; some 500 for DQA1; some 610 for DPA1; and roughly 490 for DPB1. HLA typing covered class I and class II loci at four-digit resolution. An early release that covered about 600 HLA-typed donors contained approximately 300 gigabases of sequencing data and about 84 million unique TCR sequences. All discovery cohort repertoires had been generated on a single sequencing platform. Roughly 5 DR-DQ haplotypes were handled as single units for association and clustering because linkage in the cohort was strong. On average, around 240,000 unique TCR beta nucleotide sequences were sequenced per donor among a few hundred genotyped donors of the cohort, with around 19% of those sequences being non-productive. In a later genetic analysis, genome-wide SNP genotypes for 398 of the 666 donors were used, and that subset was treated as a discovery cohort. To predict cytomegalovirus infection status, the study combined high-throughput TCR immunosequencing, statistical association of individual TCRs with disease status, and machine learning. The study was designed to test whether signatures of past pathogen exposure could be identified by cataloging public T cell receptors. In the later analysis, no new phenotypic data were used to find candidate immune exposures; instead, reliance was placed on TCR beta sequences and their occurrence across donors. To decide whether each TCR beta V gene segment behaved as functional or pseudogenic, an earlier analysis of approximately 620 of the donors relied on high-throughput TCR beta sequencing. To study patterns of TCR occurrence, a later analysis re-analyzed previously published TCR beta repertoires from around 700 donors and added high-resolution HLA genotyping. Alongside the repertoire data, information on donor age, sex, ethnicity and CMV serostatus was compiled. Of the 300 to 500 genotyped donors, over 80% were placed in the genetic ancestry cluster associated with self-reported Caucasian donors. The study profiled the T cell repertoires of some 610 subjects by immunosequencing and related them to cytomegalovirus serostatus. Besides the first cohort of 666 subjects, a separate validation cohort made up of over 95 different subjects was used.

CDR1 and CDR2, per the germline V gene, are SGHDN and FVKESK. There are 15 amino acids in the CDR3, from cysteine to phenylalanine inclusive. Just CDR3 DNA is preserved here, 45 bases in frame from base 1. The germline V end is reduced by 4 bases and the J end by 4 bases; junction bases left unmatched: 8. In total, roughly 670 healthy bone marrow donors made up the cohort. At the time of sampling, every cohort member was nominally healthy, though immune exposures that went unrecorded were likely present. The donor tested CMV seropositive and was one of the 289 seropositive cohort members. A peripheral blood sample was collected from each donor, and TCR beta sequencing was performed on peripheral blood mononuclear cells. Genomic DNA was extracted from the blood cell samples with the Qiagen DNeasy Blood Extraction Kit. What the research found in general, with its limitations: The sequencing pipeline was judged likely to have produced a cluster of highly shared sequence variants as a technical artifact. According to a later analysis, TCR association rates differed among HLA loci, with DRB1 alleles showing the most associated TCRs and HLA-C alleles showing the fewest. This cohort had only TCR beta chains sequenced, and the lack of alpha or paired-chain data limited which features could be detected. A further reported finding was that TCR beta sequences accurately predicted the HLA-A and HLA-B alleles for most subjects in the first cohort. An association between a missense DCLRE1C variant and V-gene and J-gene trimming of TCR beta chains was found in a later genetic analysis and replicated in an independent cohort. HLA typing was unavailable for some donors at each locus, so association tests used only the typed subset. Correlated functional status among segregating V segments might reflect linkage disequilibrium, but an unknown experimental factor could not be ruled out. A later analysis found that HLA-associated TCR beta chains were more clonally expanded and had lower generation probabilities than equally common non-associated chains. A later analysis associated 16,951 TCR beta sequences with specific HLA alleles at a false discovery rate of 0.05. A later analysis reported that several top co-occurrence clusters appeared linked to parvovirus B19, influenza, CMV and Epstein-Barr virus. For the cohort, immune exposure information was limited to CMV serostatus. The classifier was reported to diagnose cytomegalovirus status with high specificity and sensitivity in both the original cohort and the validation cohort. Broadly in line with IMGT annotations, most TCR beta V segments showed up in productive rearrangements about 90% or about 30% of the time in an earlier analysis of around 600 of the donors. Some IMGT-functional V segments, including TRBV6-2 and TRBV6-3, could not be told apart with the 87-base-pair reads, so those segments were excluded. The study gave a list of under 200 TCR beta chains associated with cytomegalovirus. Most CMV-associated TCR beta chains appeared to be HLA-restricted in a later analysis, and the HLA associations seemed to be driven largely by CMV exposure. Because counts were too low, 15 or so rarely observed V segments, including chromosome 9 orphons, were excluded from the earlier analysis of a few hundred of the donors. According to the authors, the approach could potentially be generalized to other disease states and immunological phenotypes. In vitro tests confirmed that a few of the cytomegalovirus-associated TCR beta chains recognize cytomegalovirus antigens. When HLA alleles, especially DR and DQ, strongly co-occurred, TCR associations were difficult to assign to individual alleles. A later genetic analysis reported fewer N-insertions in productive TCRs among donors in an Asian-associated ancestry cluster than the roughly 640-donor mean. Most TCR sequences were seen in very few donors, while some public TCRs were found in many individuals. Presence/absence analyses assumed roughly uniform sequencing depth across donors, an assumption that may not hold.

Note on this clone: Its target antigen remains unknown. No base quality information exists; no much larger clone differs at one position.

Receptor libraries were prepared by the immunoSEQ multiplex PCR assay. For the multiplex PCR, a mixture combining 60 forward primers for TCR Vbeta segments and 13 reverse primers for TCR Jbeta segments was used. The CDR3 region of rearranged TCR beta genes was amplified from genomic DNA with a multiplex PCR assay. Amplified TCR beta libraries were sequenced as 87-base-pair reads on the Illumina HiSeq System. Processing in the source paper ran as follows. In a later analysis, approximately 74 million unique TCR beta chains were counted across the 500 to 850 repertoires, and around 10 million of these chains were shared by at least two donors. Raw reads were error-corrected and collapsed into unique sequences by a nearest-neighbor algorithm in which closely related sequences were merged to remove PCR and sequencing errors. To assign V, D and J gene segments, CDR3 sequences were aligned to IMGT reference sequences. For a sequence to be retained, a match of at least six nucleotides was required to both a V gene segment and a J gene segment. A rearrangement was called productive if the CDR3 had no stop codons and remained in frame with V and J, and every other rearrangement was called non-productive. CDR3 was defined according to IMGT convention as the region running from the second conserved V-encoded cysteine to the conserved J-encoded phenylalanine. In an earlier analysis of more than 550 of the donors, sequences lacking an unambiguous match to a single V gene segment were excluded. An earlier analysis of a few hundred of the donors classified V segments as functional when productive rearrangements were above 56.7% and as segregating when the standard deviation between donors was above 5%. To diagnose cytomegalovirus status from the catalog of TCR beta chain sequences, a statistical classification framework was built. In a later analysis, V and J genes were assigned by comparing TCR nucleotide sequences against IMGT/GENE-DB human TR gene sequences. The TCRdist pipeline was used in a later analysis to assign CDR3 sequences and most-parsimonious VDJ recombination scenarios. In a later analysis, each TCR beta chain was defined by its CDR3 amino acid sequence together with its V-gene family, and reads lacking a unique V-gene family were excluded. As a way to deal with suspected cross-contamination and a sequencing artifact, a later analysis dropped 450 to 600 nucleotide sequences that were highly shared and had low generation probability. For each public chain, a later analysis derived a clonal expansion index from normalized ranks of inferred template counts within each repertoire. In a later analysis, generation probabilities were computed using a VDJ recombination model fitted to out-of-frame rearrangements, and the results were checked against IGoR. In a later analysis, hypergeometric tests were used to score TCR-TCR, TCR-HLA and TCR-CMV co-occurrence, with a repertoire-size bias correction applied to TCR pairs. In a later analysis, false discovery rates were estimated by permuting HLA or CMV assignments 20 times. In a later analysis, co-occurring TCRs were grouped with DBSCAN, and TCRdist sequence similarity was added when clustering was performed within HLA-allele-positive subsets. Repertoires with fewer than 30,000 or more than 120,000 public chains were left out of co-occurrence clustering, as were about 5 repertoires with anomalous nucleotide sharing. The clones in this table, taken by TCRdb from immuneACCESS, are in-frame only. Not every clone is retained; where verified, under half of the shortfall comes from an unresolved V gene, and the cause of the rest is unknown. The V and J calls and clone size are taken from that table; D and trimming were inferred from the DNA. This sample comprises approximately 190,000 clones, 75% to 90% of them detected only once. The biggest ten clones account for 6.3% of the sample.

The sequence links TRBV14 to TRBJ2-5, with 8 bases aligning to TRBD1. The sequenced material came from PBMCs. The source of this sequence is a man in his forties or fifties in good health and CMV-seropositive. The DNA is TGTGCCAGCAGCCGCGGACAGGGTCTTGGAGAGACCCAGTACTTC. This codes for CASSRGQGLGETQYF.